The rows below give T cell receptor beta chains drawn from one sample of a study of T cells expressing NK-cell markers. Reprocessing the 5' RACE reads, TCRdb reports a single entry for every CDR3 protein and omits DNA. Its listing shows about 450,000 distinct CDR3 sequences. Sequenced input: blood T cells: a sorted CD56 or NKG2C T cell subset, CD4+ or CD8+ T cells, or bulk PBMC T cells (not recorded which). Every receptor here comes from a woman aged 18 to 75 in good health. Each CDR3 is given with its conserved first and last residue. Each record gives: J gene, V gene, CDR3 protein.

>TRBJ2-4|TRBV7-2
CASSPPAQGGNIQYF
>TRBJ2-1|TRBV7-2
CASSQVFGGVYNEQFF
>TRBJ2-1|TRBV6-2/TRBV6-3
CASSYSTIAGYNEQFF
>TRBJ2-5|TRBV28
CASGTSGSETQYF
>TRBJ2-1|TRBV7-9
CASSQSSGGAKEQFF
>TRBJ2-5|TRBV7-2
CASSTGLAGGAQETQYF
>TRBJ2-3|TRBV29-1
CSAHLAGAGPDTQYF
>TRBJ2-7|TRBV28
CASSEETYEQYF
>TRBJ1-1|TRBV9
CASTGTGRNTEAFF
>TRBJ1-3|TRBV3-1
CASSQVTGKSSGNTIYF
>TRBJ2-5|TRBV18
CASSPPSGGHQETQYF
>TRBJ2-7|TRBV20-1
CSVTSGGSYEQYF
>TRBJ1-6|TRBV27
CASSLLGSPPLHF
>TRBJ2-7|TRBV29-1
CSVEGGIHEQYF
>TRBJ1-3|TRBV7-2
CASSLGQNGNTIYF
>TRBJ2-5|TRBV9
CASSPMERRQETQYF
>TRBJ2-1|TRBV12-3/TRBV12-4
CASSPTGRLNEQFF
>TRBJ2-2|TRBV24-1
CATKGNANTGELFF
>TRBJ2-7|TRBV30
CAWSEGPSYEQYF
>TRBJ2-3|TRBV12-3/TRBV12-4
CASSLVRPRSTDTQYF
>TRBJ2-7|TRBV20-1
CSAKGLAGERISYEQYF
>TRBJ2-7|TRBV5-1
CASSLSPGPPYEQYF
>TRBJ2-7|TRBV10-3
CAISDGGQGLYEQYF
>TRBJ1-5|TRBV7-9
CASSLWRGEPQHF
>TRBJ2-2|TRBV20-1
CSARDHSLGSGGRYTGELFF
>TRBJ2-2|TRBV12-3/TRBV12-4
CASRAGTNTGELFF
>TRBJ2-1|TRBV7-2
CASSSYGEQFF
>TRBJ2-1|TRBV7-2
CASSLGVAGEQFF
>TRBJ2-2|TRBV15
CATSRARATGTGELFF
>TRBJ2-7|TRBV6-2/TRBV6-3
CASRLLDKAEQYF
>TRBJ2-1|TRBV12-3/TRBV12-4
CASSITGSAYNEQFF
>TRBJ2-7|TRBV12-3/TRBV12-4
CASATGGEQYF
>TRBJ2-5|TRBV5-4
CASSLVAGGGGETQYF
>TRBJ1-2|TRBV4-2
CASSQAMTGEVYTF